These T cell receptor beta chains were read from a single sample in a study of CD8 T cells in Susac syndrome. TCRdb itself ran the immunoSEQ multiplex PCR reads through MiXCR, one entry per CDR3 protein. The sample consists of some 80,000 distinct CDR3 sequences, roughly 93% of them appearing once. The specimen was CD8+ T cells from PBMCs. The receptors shown here come from a human donor in good health. CDR3s include the opening cysteine and the closing phenylalanine or tryptophan. A D gene is named only where the DNA matches it firmly.

>TRBV12-3/TRBV12-4|TRBJ2-2|NA
CASSRTGELFF
>TRBV9|TRBJ2-6|NA
CASSGSSSGANVLTF
>TRBV9|TRBJ1-2|TRBD1
CASSVGGGQGFGNYGYTF
>TRBV9|TRBJ2-1|TRBD2
CASSREGVPTKEQFF
>TRBV3-1|TRBJ2-1|TRBD2
CASSQFSGTSGRNWSYNEQFF
>TRBV20-1|TRBJ2-1|TRBD1
CSAEVGQGYNEQFF
>TRBV7-9|TRBJ1-4|NA
CASSPGAVWEKLFF
>TRBV6-6|TRBJ2-3|NA
CASSYRRADTQYF
>TRBV27|TRBJ2-5|NA
CASRPGIGLETQYF
>TRBV27|TRBJ1-6|NA
CASSLSAQYNSPLHF
>TRBV11-1|TRBJ2-1|NA
CASSSAGSRNEQFF
>TRBV7-9|TRBJ2-3|NA
CASSLGGAPPLDTQYF
>TRBV20-1|TRBJ2-7|NA
CSARVTGSYEQYF
>TRBV6-2/TRBV6-3|TRBJ1-1|NA
CASSYSSNGQGAFF
>TRBV6-6|TRBJ2-7|TRBD2
CASRVGLAELYEQYF
>TRBV15|TRBJ2-3|NA
CATSVAASTDTQYF
>TRBV9|TRBJ2-2|NA
CASSVGATLSPGELFF
>TRBV20-1|TRBJ1-4|NA
CSARDYQGTNEKLFF
>TRBV20-1|TRBJ2-5|NA
CSAGRGVQGDQYF
>TRBV27|TRBJ2-5|TRBD1
CASSLRDRGQETQYF
>TRBV27|TRBJ2-3|NA
CASSLVLTDTQYF
>TRBV20-1|TRBJ2-3|TRBD2
CSAGGTSGVLSQYF
>TRBV24-1|TRBJ2-1|TRBD2
CATGGGVSSYNEQFF
>TRBV30|TRBJ1-2|TRBD1
CAWRRTGDGYTF
>TRBV20-1|TRBJ2-5|TRBD2
CSARVRGGRMKTQYF
>TRBV7-9|TRBJ2-5|NA
CASSLRANQETQYF
>TRBV4-3|TRBJ1-2|NA
CASSPEELGGYGYTF
>TRBV27|TRBJ1-1|NA
CASSSWSAHSEAFF
>TRBV7-8|TRBJ2-1|NA
CASSEYNEQFF
>TRBV4-1|TRBJ2-1|NA
CASSQGVGFVNEQFF
>TRBV20-1|TRBJ2-2|NA
CSAGRGTGELFF
>TRBV30|TRBJ2-2|NA
CAWSPASTNTGELFF
>TRBV7-9|TRBJ2-7|TRBD2
CASSFPLAGALSSYEQYF
>TRBV10-3|TRBJ2-1|TRBD1
CAIAGQGVNEQFF
>TRBV4-3|TRBJ2-1|NA
CASSQGFRGEQFF
>TRBV10-2|TRBJ2-7|NA
CASSSGWEQYF
>TRBV7-9|TRBJ1-4|NA
CASSPPDSLEKLFF
>TRBV20-1|TRBJ2-1|TRBD2
CSASTPAGANEQFF
>TRBV19|TRBJ2-5|NA
CASSIDGTVRETQYF
>TRBV5-1|TRBJ2-1|TRBD2
CASSSGTSGGDEQFF
>TRBV7-9|TRBJ2-1|NA
CASSGQVGGNEQFF
>TRBV14|TRBJ1-4|NA
CASSQDQAGFNEKLFF
>TRBV19|TRBJ1-5|NA
CASTRRGNQPQHF
>TRBV13|TRBJ1-2|NA
CASSLRGENYGYTF
>TRBV9|TRBJ2-1|TRBD2
CASSRSGSKNDEQFF
>TRBV27|TRBJ1-1|NA
CASSLDLNTEAFF
>TRBV15|TRBJ2-3|NA
CATSRAGTTDTQYF
>TRBV27|TRBJ2-5|TRBD2
CASKPGTSFQETQYF
>TRBV4-3|TRBJ2-1|TRBD2
CASSHAGGPVNEQFF
>TRBV4-1|TRBJ2-5|TRBD2
CASSQDRGGGPEYF
>TRBV12-3/TRBV12-4|TRBJ2-2|NA
CASSTTFTGELFF
>TRBV5-1|TRBJ1-5|NA
CASSPVGSGQPQHF
>TRBV5-1|TRBJ2-7|TRBD1
CASSDRGKYEQYF
>TRBV27|TRBJ1-2|TRBD1
CASSFQRGQGVDYGYTF
>TRBV9|TRBJ2-3|NA
CASSAWGDTQYF
>TRBV7-8|TRBJ1-1|TRBD1
CASSPGTGSSTEAFF
>TRBV9|TRBJ1-5|TRBD1
CASSTGQGGNQPQHF
>TRBV7-8|TRBJ2-1|NA
CASSPRDHYGYEQFF